This T cell receptor (beta chain) originates from a study of OX40 agonist ivuxolimab in advanced cancers. For the study at large: Ivuxolimab is an agonistic anti-OX40 (CD134) antibody, and patients were treated with it. A mean age of around 63 years, range about 20 to 85, was recorded, and approximately 85% were male. Every patient in dose escalation had hepatocellular carcinoma, melanoma, renal cell or head and neck cancer.

The table came from immunoSEQ multiplex PCR; TCRdb's copy has only in-frame clones and leaves some out. The sample has about 73,000 clones, more than 85% seen once. Patients had blood sampled at baseline and again on cycle 4 day 1 and cycle 7 day 1. The germline CDR1 and CDR2 sequences are MNHEY and SVGAGI. V lost 2 bases, J lost 4 bases, and 3 bases stayed unmatched. This CDR3 is 15 amino acids long. The chain links TRBV6-5 to TRBJ2-5; 11 positions match TRBD2. This specimen was CD4+ or CD8+ T cells sorted from blood, taken in a trial of the OX40 agonist ivuxolimab. The TCR comes from an adult with an advanced solid tumor such as melanoma, head and neck, liver or kidney cancer. The CDR3 region is CASSYPLAGGETQYF. The CDR3, as DNA: TGTGCCAGCAGTTACCCTCTAGCGGGAGGAGAGACCCAGTACTTC.